This T cell receptor (beta chain) was profiled in a study of T cell responses to AZD1222 COVID-19 vaccine. Germline-derived CDR1 and CDR2 are SGHRS and YFSETQ. The CDR3 has 16 residues. Trimming took 4 bases from V and 0 from J; bases not matched to a gene: 8. Libraries were prepared by immunoSEQ multiplex PCR; TCRdb keeps only in-frame clonotypes and omits some of them. The repertoire includes about 84,000 clones, 85% to 95% of them detected once, and 9.5% to 13% sits in the top ten. The chain links TRBV5-1 to TRBJ1-1; TRBD1 agrees at 8 bases. This TCR was recovered from an adult who received the AZD1222 COVID-19 vaccine. The sequences come from peripheral blood, collected 28 days after the second AZD1222 dose. The DNA of the CDR3 is TGCGCCAGCAGCCGCCCGGACAGGGAGGTGAACACTGAAGCTTTCTTT. It is translated as CASSRPDREVNTEAFF.